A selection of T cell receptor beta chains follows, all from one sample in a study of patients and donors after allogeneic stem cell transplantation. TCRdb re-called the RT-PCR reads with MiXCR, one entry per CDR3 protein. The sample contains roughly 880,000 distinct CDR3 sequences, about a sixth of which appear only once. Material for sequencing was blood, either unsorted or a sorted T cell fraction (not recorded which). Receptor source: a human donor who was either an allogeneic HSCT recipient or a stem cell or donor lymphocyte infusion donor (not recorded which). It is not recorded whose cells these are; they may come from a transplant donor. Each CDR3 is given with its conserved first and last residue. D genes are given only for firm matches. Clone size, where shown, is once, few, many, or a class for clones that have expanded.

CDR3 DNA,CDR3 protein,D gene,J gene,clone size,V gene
TGCGCCAGCCGTGTTCAGAAGAACACTGAAGCTTTCTTT,CASRVQKNTEAFF,.,TRBJ1-1,.,TRBV5-1
TGCGCCAGCAGCAAGGACGGGGATTTTCAAGAGACCCAGTACTTC,CASSKDGDFQETQYF,.,TRBJ2-5,few,TRBV5-1
TGCGCCAGCAGCCAAGGTCTACAGGGGCGTCATGGCTACACCTTC,CASSQGLQGRHGYTF,TRBD1,TRBJ1-2,few,TRBV4-3
TGTGCCATAAAGGACGGGTCAAGGGGGACCGGGGAGCTGTTTTTT,CAIKDGSRGTGELFF,.,TRBJ2-2,many,TRBV6-1
TGTGCCAGCACTCGACAGTTATCGGCAGATACGCAGTATTTT,CASTRQLSADTQYF,.,TRBJ2-3,many,TRBV9
TGTGCCAGCAGTTTAACCGGACAGGTCACTGAAGCTTTCTTT,CASSLTGQVTEAFF,TRBD1,TRBJ1-1,.,TRBV12-3/TRBV12-4
TGCGCCAGCCGGGACAGGGGGCGAGTTGATACGCAGTATTTT,CASRDRGRVDTQYF,TRBD1,TRBJ2-3,.,TRBV5-1
TGTGCCAGCAGCTTAGGCACAGCCTCCACTGAAGCTTTCTTT,CASSLGTASTEAFF,.,TRBJ1-1,few,TRBV13
TGTGCCAGCAGCTTAGGTGTAATTGGGACAGCTCAAGAGACCCAGTACTTC,CASSLGVIGTAQETQYF,TRBD1,TRBJ2-5,.,TRBV7-3
TGTGCCAGCAAGAAACTAGCGGTCATTTACAATGAGCAGTTCTTC,CASKKLAVIYNEQFF,TRBD2,TRBJ2-1,few,TRBV6-1
TGCAGTGCTAGGGGGACTTATGAGCAGTTCTTC,CSARGTYEQFF,.,TRBJ2-1,many,TRBV20-1
TGCAGTGCTAGAGCCCCGGGGGCAACAGATACGCAGTATTTT,CSARAPGATDTQYF,.,TRBJ2-3,few,TRBV20-1
TGTGCCAGCAGCCAAGGTGGGCTAGCGGGAGACCCTAGCACAGATACGCAGTATTTT,CASSQGGLAGDPSTDTQYF,TRBD2,TRBJ2-3,few,TRBV3-1
TGTGCCAGCAGTTCGACCGGGGCCTATAATTCACCCCTCCACTTT,CASSSTGAYNSPLHF,.,TRBJ1-6,few,TRBV27
TGTGCCAGCAGCCAAACCGGGGCCTCTGGAAACACCATATATTTT,CASSQTGASGNTIYF,.,TRBJ1-3,few,TRBV3-1
TGTGCCAGCAGACGACAGGGGGCGACGGAGACCCAGTACTTC,CASRRQGATETQYF,TRBD1,TRBJ2-5,.,TRBV27
TGCAGCGTGAGGATGGGCGGCTCTGGGGCCAACGTCCTGACTTTC,CSVRMGGSGANVLTF,.,TRBJ2-6,few,TRBV29-1
TGCAGTGCTAGCCCGACAGGGGTTAACTATGGCTACACCTTC,CSASPTGVNYGYTF,TRBD1,TRBJ1-2,.,TRBV20-1
TGCGCCAGCACCCGAGGGGAGCCTTCGACCTACGAGCAGTACTTC,CASTRGEPSTYEQYF,.,TRBJ2-7,.,TRBV5-1
TGTGCCAGCAGGGAGGGACAGCCCAATCAGCCCCAGCATTTT,CASREGQPNQPQHF,TRBD1,TRBJ1-5,.,TRBV12-3/TRBV12-4
TGTGCCAGCAGCCCCAAGGGGGCGGTGAACACTGAAGCTTTCTTT,CASSPKGAVNTEAFF,TRBD1,TRBJ1-1,.,TRBV28
TGTGCCAGCAGTTACGGGACTAGTGGCGAGCAGTACTTC,CASSYGTSGEQYF,TRBD2,TRBJ2-7,few,TRBV27
TGCGCCAGCAGCTTGGGCGCGGGGGCTACCTTCACTGAAGCTTTCTTT,CASSLGAGATFTEAFF,.,TRBJ1-1,.,TRBV5-1
TGTGCCACCTCCTTTGAGGGAACAGGATACAATGAGCAGTTCTTC,CATSFEGTGYNEQFF,.,TRBJ2-1,.,TRBV24-1
TGTGCCAGCAGCTCCGACGTGGGTTCACCCCTCCACTTT,CASSSDVGSPLHF,.,TRBJ1-6,.,TRBV7-3
TGTGCCATCGGTTCCGGGTCAAATGAGCAGTTCTTC,CAIGSGSNEQFF,.,TRBJ2-1,few,TRBV10-3
TGCAGCGTTGGGACGGGGCGCTCAACCGGGGAGCTGTTTTTT,CSVGTGRSTGELFF,.,TRBJ2-2,few,TRBV29-1
TGCGCCAGCAGCGCCGGACTCGCCGCAAGCTCCTACAATGAGCAGTTCTTC,CASSAGLAASSYNEQFF,.,TRBJ2-1,.,TRBV5-1
TGTGCCAGCAGCCCGCGTGGCAGCCTCTACTCCTACGAGCAGTACTTC,CASSPRGSLYSYEQYF,.,TRBJ2-7,.,TRBV11-2
TGTGCCAGCAGTTTAAGGAGGCGCGGGAGGGGACGGAGCGGGGAGCTGTTTTTT,CASSLRRRGRGRSGELFF,TRBD2,TRBJ2-2,many,TRBV12-3/TRBV12-4
TGCGCCAGCAGCCATGGTGACAGCAGAAGCACTGAAGCTTTCTTT,CASSHGDSRSTEAFF,.,TRBJ1-1,.,TRBV4-1
TGCGCCAGCAGCCAAGATCTTGGACTTCAAGAGACCCAGTACTTC,CASSQDLGLQETQYF,.,TRBJ2-5,.,TRBV4-3
TGCAGTGCTAGAGATCTTGCGCAGCCTCCAGGAGGCTACACCTTC,CSARDLAQPPGGYTF,.,TRBJ1-2,many,TRBV20-1
TGCAGTGCCCAAGACAGGCCCCCATGGGGCTACACCTTC,CSAQDRPPWGYTF,.,TRBJ1-2,.,TRBV20-1
TGTGCCAGCAGCTTAGATCTAGCCACTCCCCCGTTCTTC,CASSLDLATPPFF,.,TRBJ2-1,few,TRBV7-2
TGCAGTGCTAGAGGAGCGGTTAGCTCCTACGAGCAGTACTTC,CSARGAVSSYEQYF,.,TRBJ2-7,.,TRBV20-1
TGTGCCAGCAGTGGATCGTACCAGGGATTACAAGAGACCCAGTACTTC,CASSGSYQGLQETQYF,.,TRBJ2-5,.,TRBV2
TGTGCCAGCAGCTTGGGGGCAGGACCTGAAGCTTTCTTT,CASSLGAGPEAFF,.,TRBJ1-1,.,TRBV5-5
TGTGCCAGCAGTTTAGTACACTCTAGCGGGGTTTCCTACGAGCAGTACTTC,CASSLVHSSGVSYEQYF,TRBD2,TRBJ2-7,few,TRBV12-3/TRBV12-4
TGTGCCAGCAGCGAACGGGGGAAATACGAGCAGTACTTC,CASSERGKYEQYF,.,TRBJ2-7,.,TRBV7-2
TGCGCCAGCAGCTTGGGTGGGAAGAGCGAGACCTACGAGCAGTACTTC,CASSLGGKSETYEQYF,.,TRBJ2-7,.,TRBV5-1
TGTGCCAGCAGTGGAGGCAGGGCTGGTAGCACTGAAGCTTTCTTT,CASSGGRAGSTEAFF,.,TRBJ1-1,.,TRBV6-1
TGTGCCAGCAGTTCGTGGGCCCAAGAGACCCAGTACTTC,CASSSWAQETQYF,.,TRBJ2-5,.,TRBV12-3/TRBV12-4
TGTGCCAGCAGACTCCTCGGCGAGAACGAGCAGTACTTC,CASRLLGENEQYF,.,TRBJ2-7,few,TRBV12-3/TRBV12-4
TGTGCCAGCAGCTCCCCTTTCCGGGACAGGTTGTCCGAGCAGTACTTC,CASSSPFRDRLSEQYF,TRBD1,TRBJ2-7,few,TRBV5-5
TGTGCCAGCAGCTCCCGGACAGGTCCTGATGGCTACACCTTC,CASSSRTGPDGYTF,TRBD1,TRBJ1-2,few,TRBV7-2